This T cell receptor beta chain was retrieved from a study of control samples from healthy donors and cancer patients. The table lists this clone with a count of one. Sequenced by immunoSEQ multiplex PCR; TCRdb stores in-frame clones only, minus some. The sample lists approximately 170,000 clones, around 93% occurring once. Germline-derived CDR1 and CDR2 are MNHEY and SVGEGT. V was clipped by 2 bases and J by 5 bases; unmatched bases: 2. CDR3 length: 15 amino acids. V and J are TRBV6-2 or TRBV6-3 and TRBJ1-5; 11 bases align to TRBD1. The TCR was taken from a woman between 55 and 75 years old in good health. Source material: blood. CDR3: CASSYGTGGHQPQHF. The CDR3 region has the DNA TGTGCCAGCAGTTACGGGACAGGGGGACATCAGCCCCAGCATTTT.